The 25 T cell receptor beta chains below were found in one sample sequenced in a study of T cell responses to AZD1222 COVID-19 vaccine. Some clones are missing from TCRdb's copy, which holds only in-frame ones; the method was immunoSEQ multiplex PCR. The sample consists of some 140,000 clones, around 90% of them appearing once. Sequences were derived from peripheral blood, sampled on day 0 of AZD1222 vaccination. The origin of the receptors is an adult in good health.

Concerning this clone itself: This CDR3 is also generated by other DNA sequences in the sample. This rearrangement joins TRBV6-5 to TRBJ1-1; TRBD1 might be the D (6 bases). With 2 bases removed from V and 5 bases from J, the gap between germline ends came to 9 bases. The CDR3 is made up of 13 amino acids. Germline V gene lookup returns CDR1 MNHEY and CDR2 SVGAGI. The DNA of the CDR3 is TGTGCCAGCAGTTACGGAAGGGGGACTGAAGCTTTCTTT. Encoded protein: CASSYGRGTEAFF.

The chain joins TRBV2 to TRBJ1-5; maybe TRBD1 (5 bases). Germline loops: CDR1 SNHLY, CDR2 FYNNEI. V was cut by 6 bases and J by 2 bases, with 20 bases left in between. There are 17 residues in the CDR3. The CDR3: CASSNSGGGAGNQPQHF. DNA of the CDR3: TGTGCCAGCAGCAATTCCGGGGGAGGGGCGGGCAATCAGCCCCAGCATTTT.

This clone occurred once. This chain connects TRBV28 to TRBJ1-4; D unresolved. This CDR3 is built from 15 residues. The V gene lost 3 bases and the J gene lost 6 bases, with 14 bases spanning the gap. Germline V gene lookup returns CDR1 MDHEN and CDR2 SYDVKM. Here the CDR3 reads CASSLGGVMDEKLFF. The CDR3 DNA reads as TGTGCCAGCAGTTTGGGCGGGGTAATGGATGAAAAACTGTTTTTT.

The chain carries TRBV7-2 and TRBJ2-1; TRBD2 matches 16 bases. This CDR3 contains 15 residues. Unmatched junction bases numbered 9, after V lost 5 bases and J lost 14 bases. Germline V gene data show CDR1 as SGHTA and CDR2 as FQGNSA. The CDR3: CASSPQGTSGGGKFF. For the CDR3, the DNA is TGTGCCAGCAGCCCCCAGGGGACTAGCGGGGGGGGGAAGTTCTTC.

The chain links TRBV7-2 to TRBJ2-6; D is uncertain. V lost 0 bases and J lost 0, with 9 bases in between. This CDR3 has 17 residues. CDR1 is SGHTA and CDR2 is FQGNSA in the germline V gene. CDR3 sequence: CASSLAFFYSGANVLTF. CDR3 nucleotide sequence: TGTGCCAGCAGCTTAGCGTTCTTCTACTCTGGGGCCAACGTCCTGACTTTC.

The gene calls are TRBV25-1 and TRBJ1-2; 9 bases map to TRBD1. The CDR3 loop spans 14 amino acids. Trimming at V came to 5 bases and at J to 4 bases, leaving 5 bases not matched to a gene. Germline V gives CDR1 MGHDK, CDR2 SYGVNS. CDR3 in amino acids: CASSQDRGIYGYTF. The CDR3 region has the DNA TGTGCCAGCAGTCAAGACAGGGGGATCTATGGCTACACCTTC.

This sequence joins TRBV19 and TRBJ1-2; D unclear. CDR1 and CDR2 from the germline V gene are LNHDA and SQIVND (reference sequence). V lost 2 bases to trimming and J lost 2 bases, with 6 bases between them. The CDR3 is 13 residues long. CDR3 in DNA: TGTGCCAGTAGTATACCCGAAAACTATGGCTACACCTTC. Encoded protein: CASSIPENYGYTF.

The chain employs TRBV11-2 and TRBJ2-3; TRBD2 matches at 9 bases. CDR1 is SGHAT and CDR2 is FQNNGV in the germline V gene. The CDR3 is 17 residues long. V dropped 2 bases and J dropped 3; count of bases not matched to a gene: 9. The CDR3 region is CASSLLSSGISTDTQYF. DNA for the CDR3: TGTGCCAGCAGCTTACTATCTAGCGGGATTAGTACAGATACGCAGTATTTT.

CDR3 sequence: CASSTRRGGVADTQYF. CDR3 DNA sequence: TGTGCCAGCAGCACCCGGCGGGGGGGAGTTGCAGATACGCAGTATTTT. The gene calls are TRBV14 and TRBJ2-3, with 9 positions matching TRBD2. The V segment lost 5 bases and the J segment 4 bases; nucleotides outside the gene matches: 10. The CDR3 has 16 residues. The V gene's germline CDR1 is SGHDN and CDR2 FVKESK.

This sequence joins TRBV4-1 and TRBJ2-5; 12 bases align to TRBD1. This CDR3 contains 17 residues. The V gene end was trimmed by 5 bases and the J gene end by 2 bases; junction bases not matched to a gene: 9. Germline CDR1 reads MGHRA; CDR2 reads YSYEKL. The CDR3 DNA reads TGCGCCAGCAGCTCGCACGGGACAGGGGGCTGGCAAGAGACCCAGTACTTC. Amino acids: CASSSHGTGGWQETQYF.

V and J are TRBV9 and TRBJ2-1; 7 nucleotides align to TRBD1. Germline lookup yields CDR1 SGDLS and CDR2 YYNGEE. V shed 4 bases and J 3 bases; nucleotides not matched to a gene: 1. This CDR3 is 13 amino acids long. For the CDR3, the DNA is TGTGCCAGCAGCTCAGGGGGCTACAATGAGCAGTTCTTC. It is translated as CASSSGGYNEQFF.

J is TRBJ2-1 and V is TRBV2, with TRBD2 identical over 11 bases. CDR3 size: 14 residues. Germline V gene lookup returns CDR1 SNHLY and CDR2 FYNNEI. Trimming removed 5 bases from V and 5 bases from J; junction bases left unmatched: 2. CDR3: CASSLLAGDNEQFF. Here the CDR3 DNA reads TGTGCCAGCAGTTTACTAGCGGGAGACAATGAGCAGTTCTTC.

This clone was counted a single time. As DNA, the CDR3 is TGTGCCAGCAGCTCCCGGGGGGTAGTAATGAACACTGAAGCTTTCTTT. This translates into CASSSRGVVMNTEAFF. The genes are TRBV11-1 and TRBJ1-1; D is possibly TRBD1 (5 bases). Germline CDR1 reads SGHAT; CDR2 reads FQDESV (reference sequence). The CDR3 extends over 16 amino acids. V lost 4 bases, J lost 0 bases, and 15 bases lay in between.

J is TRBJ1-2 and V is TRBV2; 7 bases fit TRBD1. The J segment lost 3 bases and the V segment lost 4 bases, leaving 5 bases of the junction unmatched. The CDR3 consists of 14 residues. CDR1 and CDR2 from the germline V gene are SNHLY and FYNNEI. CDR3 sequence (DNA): TGTGCCAGCAGTGGCAGGGGGTCGGACTATGGCTACACCTTC. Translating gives CASSGRGSDYGYTF.

The CDR3 DNA follows: TGTGCCAGCAGCCCAGGGAAGGGGGTCTATCAGCCCCAGCATTTT. Its protein is CASSPGKGVYQPQHF. This chain joins TRBV6-2 or TRBV6-3 and TRBJ1-5; maybe TRBD1 (6 bases). This CDR3 is 15 amino acids long. Germline V lookup: CDR1 MNHEY, CDR2 SVGEGT. With 6 bases removed from V and 5 bases from J, the gap between germline ends came to 17 bases.

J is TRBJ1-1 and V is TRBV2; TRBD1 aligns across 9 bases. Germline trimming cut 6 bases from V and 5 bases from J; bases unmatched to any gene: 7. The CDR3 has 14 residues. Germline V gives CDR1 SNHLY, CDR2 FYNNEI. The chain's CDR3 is CASRRGQGGTEAFF. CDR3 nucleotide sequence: TGTGCCAGCAGGCGGGGACAGGGAGGAACTGAAGCTTTCTTT.

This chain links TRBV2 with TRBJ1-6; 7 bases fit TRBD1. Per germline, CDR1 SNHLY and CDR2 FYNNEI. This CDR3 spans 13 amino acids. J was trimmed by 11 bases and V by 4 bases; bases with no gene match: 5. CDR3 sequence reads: CASSVDRAAPLHF. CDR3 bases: TGTGCCAGCAGTGTAGACAGGGCGGCACCCCTCCACTTT.

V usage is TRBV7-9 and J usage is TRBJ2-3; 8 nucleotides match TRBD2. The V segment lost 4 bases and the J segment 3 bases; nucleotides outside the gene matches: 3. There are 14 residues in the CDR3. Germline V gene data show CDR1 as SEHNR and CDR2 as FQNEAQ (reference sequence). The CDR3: CASSWTSSTDTQYF. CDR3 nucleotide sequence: TGTGCCAGCAGCTGGACTAGCTCGACAGATACGCAGTATTTT.

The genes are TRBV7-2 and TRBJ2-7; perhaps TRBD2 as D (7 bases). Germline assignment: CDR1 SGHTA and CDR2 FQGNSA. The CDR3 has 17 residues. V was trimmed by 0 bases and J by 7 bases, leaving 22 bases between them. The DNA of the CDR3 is TGTGCCAGCAGCTTAGCTGGGGGGGCGGGAAAGGGAAGGGAGCAGTACTTC. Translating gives CASSLAGGAGKGREQYF.

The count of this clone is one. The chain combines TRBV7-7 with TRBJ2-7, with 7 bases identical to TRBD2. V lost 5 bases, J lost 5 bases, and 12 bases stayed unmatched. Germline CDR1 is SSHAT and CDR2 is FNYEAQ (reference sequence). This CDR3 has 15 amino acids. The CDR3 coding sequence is TGTGCCAGCAGCCCAAAACGGGGAGGGAGCGACGAGCAGTACTTC. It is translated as CASSPKRGGSDEQYF.

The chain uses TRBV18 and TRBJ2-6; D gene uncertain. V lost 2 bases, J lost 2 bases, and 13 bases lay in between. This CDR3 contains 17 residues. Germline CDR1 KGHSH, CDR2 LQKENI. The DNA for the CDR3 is TGTGCCAGCTCACCAAGTATGGTAGCAGCTGGGGCCAACGTCCTGACTTTC. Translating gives CASSPSMVAAGANVLTF.

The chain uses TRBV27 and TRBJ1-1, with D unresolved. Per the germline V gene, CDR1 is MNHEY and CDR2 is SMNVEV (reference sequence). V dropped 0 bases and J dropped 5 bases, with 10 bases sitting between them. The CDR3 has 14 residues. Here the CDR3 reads CASSLSGARTEAFF. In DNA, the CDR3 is TGTGCCAGCAGTTTATCCGGTGCGAGGACTGAAGCTTTCTTT.

This CDR3 reads CASSFGGGGGYTF. The CDR3 nucleotides read TGTGCCAGCAGCTTCGGCGGGGGTGGGGGCTACACCTTC. The chain has TRBV5-4 and TRBJ1-2; D perhaps matches TRBD1 (5 bases). The V end was cut by 2 bases, the J end by 8 bases, with 13 bases between. Germline V CDR1 and CDR2: SGHNT, YYREEE (reference sequence). The CDR3 consists of 13 residues.

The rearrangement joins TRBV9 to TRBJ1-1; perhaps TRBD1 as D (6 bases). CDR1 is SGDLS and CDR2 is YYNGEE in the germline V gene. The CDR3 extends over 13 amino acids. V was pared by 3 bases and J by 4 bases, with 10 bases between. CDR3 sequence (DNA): TGTGCCAGCAGCGGACAGGACGGCACTGAAGCTTTCTTT. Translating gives CASSGQDGTEAFF.

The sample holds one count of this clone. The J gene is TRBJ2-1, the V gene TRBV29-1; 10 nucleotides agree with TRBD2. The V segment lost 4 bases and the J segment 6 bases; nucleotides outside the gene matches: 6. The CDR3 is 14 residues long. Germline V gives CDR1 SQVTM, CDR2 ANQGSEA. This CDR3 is CSVASGGAPNEQFF. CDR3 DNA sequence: TGCAGCGTTGCCAGCGGGGGGGCCCCCAATGAGCAGTTCTTC.